The 31 T cell receptor beta chains reported below all come from one sample, sequenced in a study of neoadjuvant anti-PD-1 for oral cavity cancer. Profiling relied on immunoSEQ multiplex PCR, and the TCRdb table lists in-frame clones only, not all of them. The table records about 61,000 clones, approximately 79% of them present only once. Sequencing used PBMCs, obtained before nivolumab (anti-PD-1) treatment. These receptors were collected from a person aged 40 to 85 with oral cavity squamous cell carcinoma.

This chain joins TRBV7-9 and TRBJ2-1, with D perhaps matching TRBD1 (5 bases). This CDR3 region has 13 residues. Trimming took 7 bases from V and 7 from J, leaving 14 bases between them. The V gene's germline CDR1 is SEHNR and CDR2 FQNEAQ (reference sequence). The CDR3 nucleotides read TGTGCCAGCACCCATCAGCAGGGTAATGAGCAGTTCTTC. Amino acids: CASTHQQGNEQFF. Together with reference TRBV7-9 and TRBJ2-1, the CDR3 gives the full variable domain: DTGVSQNPRHKITKRGQNVTFRCDPISEHNRLYWYRQTLGQGPEFLTYFQNEAQLEKSRLLSDRFSAERPKGSFSTLEIQRTEQGDSAMYLCASTHQQGNEQFFGPGTRLTVL.

J is TRBJ2-1 and V is TRBV7-8; D is possibly TRBD1 (6 bases). The CDR3 is 15 amino acids. The germline gives CDR1 SGHVS, CDR2 FQNEAQ. Trimming shortened V by 7 bases and J by 0 bases, and 13 bases separated the two germline ends. CDR3 sequence reads: CASKDSPSSYNEQFF. The CDR3 region has the DNA TGTGCCAGCAAGGACAGTCCTAGCTCCTACAATGAGCAGTTCTTC.

V gene TRBV13 combines with J gene TRBJ2-1; 11 nucleotides line up with TRBD2. V was clipped by 5 bases and J by 7 bases; unmatched bases: 10. The CDR3 sequence is 16 residues long. Germline V CDR1 and CDR2: PRHDT, FYEKMQ (reference sequence). CDR3 DNA: TGTGCCAGCAGCCCCCGGACTAGCGGGCGGTATAATGAGCAGTTCTTC. Translating gives CASSPRTSGRYNEQFF.

The J gene is TRBJ2-6, the V gene TRBV4-2; D is ambiguous. The germline CDR1 and CDR2 sequences are LGHNA and YNFKEQ. Trimming removed 5 bases from V and 0 bases from J, with 14 bases in between. This CDR3 is built from 17 residues. CDR3 sequence reads: CASSLNIVVSGANVLTF. In nucleotides, the CDR3 is TGTGCCAGCAGCTTGAACATAGTAGTCTCTGGGGCCAACGTCCTGACTTTC.

J is TRBJ2-7 and V is TRBV19, with a tentative D call TRBD1 (5 bases). V was pared by 3 bases and J by 7 bases, with 7 bases between. Germline CDR1 reads LNHDA; CDR2 reads SQIVND (reference sequence). The CDR3 sequence is 11 residues long. For the CDR3, the DNA is TGTGCCAGTAGTATCGACAGAGAGCAGTACTTC. It codes for CASSIDREQYF. Looking up the rest from reference TRBV19 and TRBJ2-7 gives the full variable domain: DGGITQSPKYLFRKEGQNVTLSCEQNLNHDAMYWYRQDPGQGLRLIYYSQIVNDFQKGDIAEGYSVSREKKESFPLTVTSAQKNPTAFYLCASSIDREQYFGPGTRLTVT.

As for this clone: A junction end diverges from the germline sequence, so it may reflect a read error. J is TRBJ2-7 and V is TRBV6-1; no clear D. Germline CDR1 MNHNS, CDR2 SASEGT. The CDR3 totals 11 residues. In nucleotides, the CDR3 is TGTGCCAGCAGTGACCCCCGAGGACGGAGTTTC. Its translation: CASSDPRGRSF.

This clone was found a few times. The chain carries TRBV11-3 and TRBJ1-4; D not certain. Germline V gene data show CDR1 as SGHNT and CDR2 as YENEEA. The CDR3 contains 13 residues. Trimming removed 4 bases at V and 8 bases at J, with 11 bases between. CDR3 DNA sequence: TGTGCCAGCAGCTCCGTAACGGGGGAAAAACTGTTTTTT. Protein sequence: CASSSVTGEKLFF.

This clone is medium-sized by share. J is TRBJ2-2 and V is TRBV4-1, with 9 positions matching TRBD2. In germline, CDR1 is MGHRA, CDR2 YSYEKL. The CDR3 is 17 amino acids. J was trimmed by 0 bases and V by 0 bases; bases with no gene match: 2. In DNA, the CDR3 is TGCGCCAGCAGCCAAGATTTAGCGGGGGCGAACACCGGGGAGCTGTTTTTT. Residues: CASSQDLAGANTGELFF.

V is TRBV5-6 and J is TRBJ2-1, with a tentative D call TRBD1 (5 bases). The germline V and J ends were trimmed by 4 bases and 2 bases, with 16 bases remaining between them. This CDR3 contains 16 residues. Germline V gives CDR1 SGHDT, CDR2 YYEEEE. The CDR3 reads CASSTYDSLTYNEQFF. CDR3 in DNA: TGTGCCAGCAGCACATATGACAGCTTAACCTACAATGAGCAGTTCTTC.

The chain has TRBV5-1 and TRBJ2-3; 14 bases are a match to TRBD2. Germline V gene lookup returns CDR1 SGHRS and CDR2 YFSETQ. V gave up 4 bases and J gave up 5 bases; unmatched junction bases: 3. The CDR3 spans 15 residues. The CDR3 loop reads CASSPGLAGVDTQYF. The CDR3, as DNA: TGCGCCAGCAGCCCGGGACTAGCGGGGGTAGATACGCAGTATTTT. The full variable domain, with the rest looked up from reference TRBV5-1 and TRBJ2-3, is KAGVTQTPRYLIKTRGQQVTLSCSPISGHRSVSWYQQTPGQGLQFLFEYFSETQRNKGNFPGRFSGRQFSNSRSEMNVSTLELGDSALYLCASSPGLAGVDTQYFGPGTRLTVL.

The chain recombines TRBV5-4 with TRBJ2-5; D gene unclear. Germline CDR1 reads SGHNT; CDR2 reads YYREEE (reference sequence). V was trimmed by 5 bases and J by 1 base, leaving 12 bases between them. The CDR3 has 14 residues. CDR3 residues: CASRYRDSQETQYF. In DNA, the CDR3 is TGTGCCAGCAGATACAGAGATTCCCAAGAGACCCAGTACTTC.

This clone occurred once. This chain connects TRBV5-1 to TRBJ1-2, with a possible D match to TRBD1 (6 bases). Trimming removed 4 bases at V and 3 bases at J, with 13 bases between. Germline V CDR1 and CDR2: SGHRS, YFSETQ. The CDR3 extends over 14 amino acids. CDR3 residues: CASSPDSPHYGYTF. The CDR3 DNA is TGCGCCAGCAGCCCGGACAGTCCCCACTATGGCTACACCTTC.

This clone was observed a handful of times. The rearrangement joins TRBV12-5 to TRBJ1-3; D gene unclear. V lost 0 bases and J 4 bases, leaving 22 bases between the germline ends. Germline V lookup: CDR1 LGHNT, CDR2 FRNRAP. The CDR3 extends over 19 amino acids. In DNA, the CDR3 is TGTGCTAGTGGTTTGGTACGAGGCGGGCCCGGATTCTCGGGAAACACCATATATTTT. Amino acids: CASGLVRGGPGFSGNTIYF.

Only a few counts were recorded for this clone. The chain uses TRBV2 and TRBJ1-5; a weak D match, TRBD1 (6 bases). The germline CDR1 and CDR2 sequences are SNHLY and FYNNEI. This CDR3 is built from 12 residues. The V end was cut by 0 bases, the J end by 10 bases, with 7 bases between. This CDR3 is CASSEAGGPQHF. DNA for the CDR3: TGTGCCAGCAGTGAAGCAGGGGGACCCCAGCATTTT.

The chain links TRBV20-1 to TRBJ2-1; TRBD2 aligns across 10 bases. Germline V lookup: CDR1 DFQATT, CDR2 SNEGSKA (reference sequence). With V trimmed by 5 bases and J by 13 bases, 5 bases remained unmatched. This CDR3 contains 11 residues. The CDR3 sequence is CSAHRLAGQFF. In DNA, the CDR3 is TGCAGTGCTCACCGACTAGCGGGCCAGTTCTTC.

The rearrangement joins TRBV11-2 to TRBJ2-5; D may match TRBD1 or TRBD2 (5 bases each). Trimming pared 1 base from V and 3 bases from J, leaving 12 bases between. From germline, CDR1 is SGHAT and CDR2 FQNNGV. The CDR3 runs 15 residues. The CDR3 spells CASSLGVVGEETQYF. CDR3 nucleotides: TGTGCCAGCAGCTTAGGAGTTGTGGGGGAAGAGACCCAGTACTTC.

The chain is built from TRBV30 and TRBJ2-6; 11 positions agree with TRBD2. Germline V gene lookup returns CDR1 GTSNPN and CDR2 SVGIG (reference sequence). The CDR3 is 16 amino acids. J lost 2 bases, V lost 5 bases, and 5 bases had no gene match. The CDR3 reads CAWASGRPPGANVLTF. The CDR3, as DNA: TGTGCCTGGGCTAGCGGGAGGCCCCCTGGGGCCAACGTCCTGACTTTC.

The chain couples TRBV10-3 to TRBJ2-1; 16 nucleotides align to TRBD2. The germline CDR1 and CDR2 sequences are ENHRY and SYGVKD. The CDR3 has 15 residues. The ends lost 6 bases at V and 8 bases at J; junction bases unmatched: 4. CDR3 region: CAIREGLAGGDEQFF. For the CDR3, the DNA is TGTGCCATCAGAGAGGGACTAGCGGGAGGGGATGAGCAGTTCTTC.

This clone came up once. The V and J genes are TRBV10-2 and TRBJ1-5, with TRBD1 matching 9 bases. Germline-derived CDR1 and CDR2 are WSHSY and SAAADI. The V segment lost 2 bases and the J segment 9 bases; nucleotides outside the gene matches: 14. The CDR3 consists of 17 residues. The CDR3 nucleotides are TGCGCCAGCAGTGAGCCCTTTGGGACAGGGTTTCAAGGGCCCCAGCATTTT. This codes for CASSEPFGTGFQGPQHF.

The chain carries TRBV6-1 and TRBJ2-2; TRBD2 might be the D (7 bases). The germline V gene has CDR1 MNHNS and CDR2 SASEGT. CDR3 size: 15 residues. V lost 4 bases and J 5 bases, leaving 14 bases between the germline ends. CDR3 sequence reads: CASSVGGRRTGELFF. For the CDR3, the DNA is TGTGCCAGCAGTGTCGGGGGGCGCCGGACCGGGGAGCTGTTTTTT.

V is TRBV2 and J is TRBJ2-7, with 12 positions matching TRBD2. CDR1 is SNHLY and CDR2 is FYNNEI in the germline V gene. The V gene end was trimmed by 11 bases and the J gene end by 4 bases; junction bases not matched to a gene: 3. This CDR3 spans 12 amino acids. CDR3 region: CAGGLAGYEQYF. CDR3 DNA sequence: TGTGCCGGCGGACTAGCGGGGTACGAGCAGTACTTC.

The chain is built from TRBV5-1 and TRBJ2-3, with 9 bases that match TRBD2. The CDR3 contains 17 residues. The junction had 12 bases not matched to a gene; V was cut back by 2 bases and J by 5 bases. Germline loops: CDR1 SGHRS, CDR2 YFSETQ. The CDR3 reads CASSLGGGRALGDTQYF. The CDR3 region has the DNA TGCGCCAGCAGCTTAGGAGGCGGGAGGGCCCTTGGAGATACGCAGTATTTT. The entire variable domain, with the rest obtained from reference TRBV5-1 and TRBJ2-3, is as follows: KAGVTQTPRYLIKTRGQQVTLSCSPISGHRSVSWYQQTPGQGLQFLFEYFSETQRNKGNFPGRFSGRQFSNSRSEMNVSTLELGDSALYLCASSLGGGRALGDTQYFGPGTRLTVL.

J is TRBJ1-1 and V is TRBV4-1; TRBD1 agrees at 8 bases. The CDR3 spans 13 residues. Germline V gives CDR1 MGHRA, CDR2 YSYEKL. J was trimmed by 4 bases and V by 9 bases; bases with no gene match: 7. In DNA, the CDR3 is TGCGCCAGTTCCGGGACAGGAGTCACTGAAGCTTTCTTT. Translating it yields CASSGTGVTEAFF.

J is TRBJ2-7 and V is TRBV7-6, with D maybe TRBD2 (5 bases). CDR3 length: 14 residues. V lost 5 bases and J lost 5, with 16 bases in between. Germline V gene lookup returns CDR1 SGHVS and CDR2 FNYEAQ. For the CDR3, the DNA is TGTGCCAGCAGCCCGCGGACTCATTTCCACGAGCAGTACTTC. It is translated as CASSPRTHFHEQYF.

This clone has a single count. V and J are TRBV2 and TRBJ2-4; TRBD2 aligns across 8 bases. V shed 6 bases and J 9 bases; nucleotides not matched to a gene: 13. CDR3 length: 15 residues. CDR1 SNHLY and CDR2 FYNNEI come from the germline V gene. CDR3 amino acids: CASRLLETSVSIQYF. The DNA of the CDR3 is TGTGCCAGCAGGCTTTTGGAGACTAGCGTAAGCATTCAGTACTTC.

This rearrangement joins TRBV10-3 to TRBJ1-6; TRBD1 matches at 8 bases. Germline CDR1 is ENHRY and CDR2 is SYGVKD. Losses at the gene ends were 9 bases for V and 6 bases for J; bases not matched to a gene: 7. This CDR3 has 14 amino acids. DNA of the CDR3: TGTGCCATTTCAGGGGGCGGTGGTAATTCACCCCTCCACTTT. Residues: CAISGGGGNSPLHF.

The chain recombines TRBV5-1 with TRBJ1-4; D possibly corresponds to TRBD1 (6 bases). This CDR3 is built from 13 residues. CDR1 and CDR2 (germline): SGHRS, YFSETQ. The V and J ends lost 4 bases and 4 bases respectively, with 8 bases between them. CDR3 DNA sequence: TGCGCCAGCAGCGGGGGCGATAATGAAAAACTGTTTTTT. Translation: CASSGGDNEKLFF.

This clone showed up just a few times. CDR3 protein: CASSLEEESPLHF. Here the CDR3 DNA reads TGTGCCAGCAGCTTGGAGGAGGAATCACCCCTCCACTTT. The chain combines TRBV5-4 with TRBJ1-6; D unresolved. Germline-derived CDR1 and CDR2 are SGHNT and YYREEE (reference sequence). The V and J ends lost 0 bases and 10 bases respectively, with 8 bases between them. CDR3 length: 13 residues.

Only a few counts were recorded for this clone. This chain joins TRBV5-1 and TRBJ1-1; 7 bases fit TRBD1. Germline V gene data show CDR1 as SGHRS and CDR2 as YFSETQ. The CDR3 is 14 residues long. V trimming: 3 bases; J trimming: 4 bases; junction bases outside the gene matches: 6. CDR3 protein: CASSWRQGATEAFF. CDR3 bases: TGCGCCAGCAGCTGGAGACAGGGCGCCACTGAAGCTTTCTTT.

The rearrangement links TRBV28 to TRBJ1-4; D is uncertain. Trimming took 5 bases from V and 2 from J, leaving 9 bases between them. CDR1 is MDHEN, CDR2 SYDVKM, per germline. The CDR3 has 14 residues. The CDR3 here is CASSPQRTNEKLFF. The CDR3 DNA sequence: TGTGCCAGCAGTCCCCAGCGGACTAATGAAAAACTGTTTTTT.

The chain combines TRBV4-2 with TRBJ2-3; 8 bases line up with TRBD2. Germline lookup yields CDR1 LGHNA and CDR2 YNFKEQ. V shed 8 bases, J shed 0 bases, and the junction held 16 bases outside the gene matches. This CDR3 has 18 residues. This CDR3 reads CASGGALAGHSSTDTQYF. The CDR3 nucleotides are TGTGCCAGCGGGGGGGCCCTAGCGGGCCATTCTAGCACAGATACGCAGTATTTT.